There are a few counts of the clone carrying this T cell receptor beta chain. Its antigen remains unidentified. The CDR3 sequence is 15 residues long. CDR1 is SGHVS, CDR2 FQNEAQ, per germline. V lost 7 bases and J lost 2; bases outside the gene matches: 8. These data come from a study of T-cell memory formation after mild COVID-19. The study's findings and limits: Among clones contracting day 15 to 85, CD4/CD8 was balanced, whereas later expanders leaned CD4+. Most CD4+ clones that shrank were in CM and EM, while CD8+ ones turned up in EMRA.

Libraries for TCRalpha and TCRbeta carried sample barcodes and unique molecular identifiers via 5'RACE. TCRdb reprocessed the 5' RACE reads with MiXCR, giving one entry per CDR3 protein. The sample has about 500,000 distinct CDR3 sequences; roughly 22% are singletons. The source of this sequence is an adult woman who had mild COVID-19 (a few samples of this study predate the infection). Cell type and time point are not known. This chain links TRBV7-8 with TRBJ2-7, with TRBD2 identical over 10 bases. The source material was PBMCs or a T cell subset sorted from them (not recorded which). The CDR3 spells CASTPGLASPYEQYF. Here the CDR3 DNA reads TGTGCCAGCACCCCGGGACTAGCGAGCCCCTACGAGCAGTACTTC.